The 14 T cell receptor beta chains below all came from one sample that was sequenced in a study of T-cell memory formation after mild COVID-19. TCRdb passed the 5' RACE reads through MiXCR, listing each CDR3 protein once. This sample has about 150,000 distinct CDR3 sequences, with more than 12% found just once. Sequenced sample: PBMCs or a T cell subset sorted from them (not recorded which). The receptors derive from an adult woman who had mild COVID-19 (a few samples of this study predate the infection). Cell type and time point are not known.

The chain joins TRBV20-1 to TRBJ1-2; no clear D gene. Germline V CDR1 and CDR2: DFQATT, SNEGSKA (reference sequence). This CDR3 is built from 12 residues. The germline V and J ends were trimmed by 3 bases and 4 bases, with 9 bases remaining between them. The DNA for the CDR3 is TGCAGTGCTAGCGCCAGCAGCTATGGCTACACCTTC. Residues: CSASASSYGYTF.

This clonotype occurred a few times. V is TRBV18 and J is TRBJ2-5; TRBD1 is a possible D gene (6 bases). The CDR3 spans 16 residues. Trimming pared 6 bases from V and 1 base from J, leaving 18 bases between. The germline V gene encodes CDR1 KGHSH and CDR2 LQKENI. The CDR3 is CASSRTVGASQETQYF. The CDR3 coding sequence is TGTGCCAGCTCGAGGACAGTGGGCGCCTCCCAAGAGACCCAGTACTTC.

The chain couples TRBV5-1 to TRBJ2-7; D is unclear. Trimming took 0 bases from V and 0 from J, leaving 10 bases between them. The CDR3 loop spans 15 amino acids. Germline assignment: CDR1 SGHRS and CDR2 YFSETQ. In DNA, the CDR3 is TGCGCCAGCAGCTTGGACTATAGGAGCTCCTACGAGCAGTACTTC. This codes for CASSLDYRSSYEQYF.

This chain uses TRBV24-1 with TRBJ2-1; 10 bases are shared with TRBD2. The V gene's germline CDR1 is KGHDR and CDR2 SFDVKD. The V and J ends lost 5 bases and 0 bases, in that order; junction bases with no gene match: 0. The length of the CDR3 is 15 residues. The CDR3 nucleotides read TGTGCCACCAGTGGGACTAGCGGCTCCTACAATGAGCAGTTCTTC. Protein: CATSGTSGSYNEQFF.

This clonotype was recorded a few times. The chain is built from TRBV3-1 and TRBJ2-5; D ambiguous. Trimming removed 5 bases at V and 0 bases at J, with 13 bases between. Germline-derived CDR1 and CDR2 are LGHDT and YNNKEL (reference sequence). The CDR3 covers 15 residues. The CDR3 sequence: CASSSPVLYQETQYF. For the CDR3, the DNA is TGTGCCAGCAGCTCGCCCGTCCTGTACCAAGAGACCCAGTACTTC.

This clonotype was picked up a small number of times. This rearrangement joins TRBV7-6 to TRBJ2-7; D may be TRBD1 (5 bases). V was cut by 2 bases and J by 5 bases, with 10 bases left in between. CDR1 is SGHVS, CDR2 FNYEAQ, per germline. This CDR3 comprises 13 residues. Here the CDR3 reads CASSLQPGHEQYF. CDR3 DNA: TGTGCCAGCAGCTTACAACCAGGGCACGAGCAGTACTTC.

The CDR3 DNA reads TGCAGTGCTCGAAGCCTCGGGGAGGCTTTCTTT. It is translated as CSARSLGEAFF. This chain connects TRBV20-1 to TRBJ1-1, with D unclear. The CDR3 length is 11 residues. Germline V gene lookup returns CDR1 DFQATT and CDR2 SNEGSKA (reference sequence). Trimming cost V 5 bases and J 11 bases, with 15 bases left between them.

This clonotype has just a few counts. This sequence joins TRBV7-9 and TRBJ2-7; no clear D gene. Per germline, CDR1 SEHNR and CDR2 FQNEAQ (reference sequence). With 0 bases removed from V and 5 bases from J, the gap between germline ends came to 8 bases. The CDR3 has 13 amino acids. The CDR3 bases are TGTGCCAGCAGCTTAGCGGGATTGGACGAGCAGTACTTC. Its translation is CASSLAGLDEQYF.

The CDR3 here is CSASDGTNEKLFF. CDR3 in DNA: TGCAGTGCTAGTGATGGAACTAATGAAAAACTGTTTTTT. V is TRBV20-1 and J is TRBJ1-4; no reliable D call. This CDR3 has 13 residues. Germline values: CDR1 DFQATT, CDR2 SNEGSKA (reference sequence). Trimming took off 3 bases at V and 1 base at J, with 6 bases between the two ends.

The rearrangement joins TRBV30 to TRBJ2-1; D may be TRBD2 (6 bases). The CDR3 covers 14 residues. V lost 3 bases and J lost 2, with 11 bases in between. CDR1 is GTSNPN, CDR2 SVGIG, per germline (reference sequence). The CDR3 DNA sequence: TGTGCCTGGAGGGCGGGGAACGCCTACAATGAGCAGTTCTTC. This translates into CAWRAGNAYNEQFF.

A few counts support this clonotype. The gene calls are TRBV11-3 and TRBJ2-1, with D perhaps TRBD1 or TRBD2 (5 bases each). V shed 5 bases and J shed 6 bases, with 17 bases lying between them. This CDR3 region has 15 residues. From germline, CDR1 is SGHNT and CDR2 YENEEA. The DNA of the CDR3 is TGTGCCAGCAGCGGCCGGGACGGGGTGGGCAATGAGCAGTTCTTC. This translates into CASSGRDGVGNEQFF.

J is TRBJ1-2 and V is TRBV10-3; D is possibly TRBD1 (5 bases). Trimming left V 10 bases short and J 1 base short, with 10 bases between. Germline V gene lookup returns CDR1 ENHRY and CDR2 SYGVKD. The CDR3 loop spans 12 amino acids. The CDR3 nucleotides are TGTGCCACCGCAGACAGTAACTATGGCTACACCTTC. Translation: CATADSNYGYTF.

The V call is TRBV2, the J call TRBJ2-1; no firm D call. The CDR3 extends over 13 amino acids. V was pared by 5 bases and J by 4 bases, with 9 bases between. Germline CDR1 and CDR2: SNHLY and FYNNEI. DNA for the CDR3: TGTGCCAGCAGTACGGAAGGTTACAATGAGCAGTTCTTC. Protein: CASSTEGYNEQFF. Full variable domain (rest looked up from reference TRBV2 and TRBJ2-1): EPEVTQTPSHQVTQMGQEVILRCVPISNHLYFYWYRQILGQKVEFLVSFYNNEISEKSEIFDDQFSVERPDGSNFTLKIRSTKLEDSAMYFCASSTEGYNEQFFGPGTRLTVL.

This chain links TRBV7-9 with TRBJ1-1; 10 bases map to TRBD1. This CDR3 spans 16 amino acids. The ends lost 2 bases at V and 2 bases at J; junction bases unmatched: 5. Per the germline V gene, CDR1 is SEHNR and CDR2 is FQNEAQ (reference sequence). The CDR3 reads CASSLTGQGPNTEAFF. CDR3 bases: TGTGCCAGCAGCTTAACGGGACAGGGGCCTAACACTGAAGCTTTCTTT.